This T cell receptor beta chain was observed in a study of shared clonotypes between healthy human individuals. Remarks on this clone: Its matching antigen is unknown.

Clones were read by immunoSEQ multiplex PCR, and TCRdb kept only the in-frame ones, dropping some. The table records under 350,000 clones, around nine tenths of them present only once. Overall study findings and caveats: In a few donors, around 5% of naive CD4 clonotypes appeared in common. Larger estimated richness was generally seen in naive subsets than in memory subsets.

This sequence was found in a man between 18 and 35 years old in good health. The sequenced material came from memory CD8+ T cells sorted from blood. The subset was: CD45RO+ cells pooled with CCR7-negative TemRA cells.

CDR3 in amino acids: CASSQGHLITGELFF. DNA of the CDR3: TGCGCCAGCAGCCAAGGACATCTAATCACCGGGGAGCTGTTTTTT. The chain couples TRBV4-3 to TRBJ2-2; D uncertain. Germline CDR1 and CDR2: LGHNA and YSLEER. CDR3 length: 15 residues. V lost 1 base to trimming and J lost 4 bases, with 10 bases between them.